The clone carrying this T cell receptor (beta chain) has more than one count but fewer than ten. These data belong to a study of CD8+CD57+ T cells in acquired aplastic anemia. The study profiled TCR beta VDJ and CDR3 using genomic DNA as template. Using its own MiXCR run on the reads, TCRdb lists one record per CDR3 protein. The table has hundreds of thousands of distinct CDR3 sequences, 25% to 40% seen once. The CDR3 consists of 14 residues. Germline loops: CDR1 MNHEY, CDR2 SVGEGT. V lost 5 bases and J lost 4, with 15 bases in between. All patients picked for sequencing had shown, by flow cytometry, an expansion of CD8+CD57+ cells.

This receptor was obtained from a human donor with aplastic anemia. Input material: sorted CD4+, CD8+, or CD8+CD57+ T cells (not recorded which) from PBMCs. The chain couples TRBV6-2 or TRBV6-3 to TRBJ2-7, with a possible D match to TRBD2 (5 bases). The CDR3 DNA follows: TGTGCCAGCAGTGCCTCACTAGAGCCTTACGAGCAGTACTTC. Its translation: CASSASLEPYEQYF.